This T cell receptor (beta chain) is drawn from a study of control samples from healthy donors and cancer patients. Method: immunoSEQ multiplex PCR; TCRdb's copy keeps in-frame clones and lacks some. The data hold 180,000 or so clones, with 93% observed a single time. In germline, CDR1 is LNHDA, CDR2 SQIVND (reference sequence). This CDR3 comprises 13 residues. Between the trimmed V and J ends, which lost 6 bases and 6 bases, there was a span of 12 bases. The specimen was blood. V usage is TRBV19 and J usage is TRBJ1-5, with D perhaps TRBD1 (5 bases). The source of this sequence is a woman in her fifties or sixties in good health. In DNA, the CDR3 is TGTGCCAGTAGACCGACTCAGGGTCAGCCCCAGCATTTT. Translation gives CASRPTQGQPQHF.